This section outlines one T cell receptor beta chain sequence together with its context. Its recognized antigen is unknown. Qualities for individual bases were not recorded, and no much larger clone is one base off. This specimen belongs to a study of T cell clones after liver transplantation (dated by TCRdb to between 2017 and 2020). The study in broad terms: The samples were obtained from ITN030ST, a randomized trial that attempted immunosuppression withdrawal within 2 years after liver transplantation. After a pre-transplant mixed lymphocyte reaction, TCRbeta sequencing was used to pinpoint donor-reactive T cell clones, which were subsequently tracked in post-transplant blood. Third party-reactive TCRbeta sequences were also identified from pre-transplant MLRs to serve as an antigen-independent comparator for donor-reactive sequences. Blood samples were collected pre-transplant, then pre-randomization ahead of withdrawal, and finally post-randomization once withdrawal had either been completed or failed. Three of the eight recipients were HCV-positive; the others were transplanted for non-autoimmune, non-viral indications. Subjects received no induction therapy and standard immunosuppression until randomization at 12-24 months post-transplant. Of the 8 liver transplant recipients making up the studied cohort, 3 were classified as tolerant and 5 as non-tolerant. Tolerance was defined as complete withdrawal of immunosuppression for at least one year without a rise in liver enzymes beyond twice the upper limit of normal.

According to the study, the label for this sample's time point signals: pre-transplant. Unstimulated PBMCs, after thawing, were stained for CD3, CD4 and CD8 and then FACS-sorted into CD3+CD4+ and CD3+CD8+ populations. Each of the 8 studied subjects was randomized to immunosuppression withdrawal. The Qiagen DNeasy Blood and Tissue Kit was used to isolate genomic DNA. From its cysteine to its phenylalanine, the CDR3 spans 11 amino acids. Only the CDR3 region is kept as DNA, spanning 33 bases read in frame from base 1. V and J are truncated by 3 bases and 8 bases respectively, leaving an intervening sequence of 10 bases. The CDR1 and CDR2 encoded by the germline V gene (reference sequence) are DFQATT and SNEGSKA. High-throughput TCRbeta CDR3 sequencing of frozen genomic DNA was performed by immunoSEQ, including PCR amplification, mapping, bias correction and internal controls. The paper's processing steps were these. Only productive rearrangements were retained, and each unique TCRbeta sequence was defined by its CDR3 nucleotide sequence together with its V and J gene. A sequence counted as donor-reactive only if the sequence showed at least 5-fold expansion in CFSE-low cells compared with unstimulated pre-transplant cells and had a frequency of at least 0.01%. Per-subject minimum frequency thresholds, based on the lowest-template unstimulated sample, ensured at least 90% detection power. Jensen-Shannon divergence between the top 1000 TCRbeta sequences post- versus pre-transplant served as the measure of repertoire turnover. Two-sided Fisher's exact tests were used to test for changes in how often donor-reactive sequences were detected. The table comes from immuneACCESS by way of TCRdb, which keeps in-frame sequences with V and J called. Part of the clones is missing from these tables; in studies checked, under half for an unresolved V gene and the rest for unknown reasons. That table furnishes V, J and clone size, whereas the DNA furnished D and trimming. The sample contains roughly 97,000 clones, 82% of them found a single time. The top ten constitute 0.85% to 1% of the sample.

What the authors observed across the whole study: Because of small, heterogeneous patient numbers and non-standardized post-transplant time points, the conclusions were only preliminary. Donor-reactive sequences decreased more than third party-reactive sequences, which suggests partial antigen-specific deletion that was not related to withdrawal success. When repertoire turnover was accounted for, significantly reduced detection of donor-reactive sequences was found in 7 of 8 subjects for CD4 and in 8 of 8 subjects for CD8. In a couple of subjects, low numbers of available donor cells limited the measurable donor-reactive repertoire. Because allograft tissue specimens were not available, migration of donor-reactive T cells into the graft, rather than deletion, may have occurred. Circulating donor-reactive CD4 TCRbeta sequences fell significantly post-transplant in most of the 8 subjects, irrespective of tolerance or HCV status.

The TCR originated in a human donor who received a liver transplant. The sample consisted of CD4+ T cells from blood, taken before liver transplant. This chain joins TRBV20-1 to TRBJ1-2; too little of a D gene remains to name it. The sequenced DNA: TGCAGTGCTAGGACTCGGGAGGGCTACACCTTC. It translates to CSARTREGYTF.